Listed here are 8 T cell receptor beta chains from one sample, sequenced in a study of T cell repertoires in cytomegalovirus infection. TCRdb re-analysed the reads in MiXCR, keeping a single row per CDR3 protein. Here the sample spans some 310,000 distinct CDR3 sequences, approximately 25% being singletons. Their recognized antigens are unknown. The source material was cultured PBMCs, sampled from culture after CMV antigen stimulation. The receptors stem from a human donor in good health (CMV status not recorded). Some clones in this sample may be carry-over from other donors' samples.

The chain links TRBV20-1 to TRBJ2-3; TRBD2 matches 8 bases. Germline assignment: CDR1 DFQATT and CDR2 SNEGSKA (reference sequence). The V and J ends lost 5 bases and 4 bases, in that order; junction bases with no gene match: 11. CDR3 size: 15 residues. The chain's CDR3 is CSAPTASGRADTQYF. The CDR3 DNA is TGCAGTGCTCCCACGGCCAGCGGGAGAGCAGATACGCAGTATTTT.

This clonotype showed up just once. The J gene is TRBJ1-5, the V gene TRBV6-2 or TRBV6-3; 8 nucleotides match TRBD1. The germline gives CDR1 MNHEY, CDR2 SVGEGT. V shed 1 base, J shed 3 bases, and the junction held 11 bases outside the gene matches. The CDR3 has 18 residues. The CDR3: CASSYLDRRQGANQPQHF. The CDR3 DNA reads TGTGCCAGCAGTTACTTAGATCGGAGGCAGGGGGCCAATCAGCCCCAGCATTTT.

This clonotype was found many times. The chain links TRBV7-6 to TRBJ1-3; TRBD1 might be the D (5 bases). This CDR3 is 16 amino acids long. Germline CDR1 SGHVS, CDR2 FNYEAQ. Trimming shortened V by 1 base and J by 2 bases, and 12 bases separated the two germline ends. This CDR3 reads CASSLGAGRTGNTIYF. CDR3 coding DNA: TGTGCCAGCAGCTTAGGTGCAGGGCGCACTGGAAACACCATATATTTT.

In its sample, this clonotype was seen a few times. V is TRBV15 and J is TRBJ2-1; 11 positions agree with TRBD2. V shed 0 bases, J shed 9 bases, and the junction held 4 bases outside the gene matches. Germline loops: CDR1 LNHNV, CDR2 YYDKDF (reference sequence). This CDR3 is 15 amino acids long. CDR3 region: CATSRDVAGGREQFF. As DNA, the CDR3 is TGTGCCACCAGCAGAGACGTAGCGGGAGGGCGTGAGCAGTTCTTC.

The table lists this clonotype with a few counts. This sequence joins TRBV4-2 and TRBJ2-3; D gene ambiguous. The CDR3 runs 16 residues. Per the germline V gene, CDR1 is LGHNA and CDR2 is YNFKEQ. Deletions cut 1 base from V and 2 bases from J, with 13 bases between. In DNA, the CDR3 is TGTGCCAGCAGCCAAGGGGATAGTCTCCTCACAGATACGCAGTATTTT. Residues: CASSQGDSLLTDTQYF.

J is TRBJ1-1 and V is TRBV6-1; D perhaps matches TRBD1 (6 bases). V lost 10 bases, J lost 4 bases, and 16 bases lay in between. Germline lookup yields CDR1 MNHNS and CDR2 SASEGT. The CDR3 is 13 residues long. The CDR3 nucleotides are TGTGCCACTACCCGACAGGTTTCCACTGAAGCTTTCTTT. It is translated as CATTRQVSTEAFF.

This clonotype was counted only a few times. The chain combines TRBV29-1 with TRBJ1-4; D possibly corresponds to TRBD1 (5 bases). Germline CDR1 and CDR2: SQVTM and ANQGSEA. Deletions cut 4 bases from V and 7 bases from J, with 13 bases between. CDR3 length: 13 residues. The CDR3 here is CSVGAGDSEKLFF. CDR3 DNA: TGCAGCGTTGGAGCGGGGGATAGTGAAAAACTGTTTTTT.

The table lists this clonotype with many counts. The chain couples TRBV7-9 to TRBJ2-7; D possibly corresponds to TRBD2 (5 bases). V dropped 3 bases and J dropped 5 bases, with 14 bases sitting between them. The CDR3 has 14 residues. CDR1 and CDR2 (germline): SEHNR, FQNEAQ (reference sequence). This chain's CDR3 is CASSFSAGVHEQYF. The CDR3 bases are TGTGCCAGCAGCTTCTCCGCCGGGGTCCACGAGCAGTACTTC.